Here is one TCR beta chain with its context. V lost 3 bases and J 14 bases, leaving 12 bases between the germline ends. Germline-derived CDR1 and CDR2 are SGHDT and YYEEEE. The length of the CDR3 is 12 residues. This sample is part of a study of beta chain features in type 1 diabetes. Expressed TCRB transcripts were sequenced after all isolated RNA was converted to cDNA. The table came from immunoSEQ multiplex PCR; TCRdb's copy has only in-frame clones and leaves some out. The sample has fewer than 250,000 clones; 68% are singletons. CD4+ naive, central memory, regulatory and stem cell-like memory subsets were isolated by sorting on CD45RO/CCR7/CD25/CD127/CD95/CD27.

The receptor was derived from a man aged 25-45 years in good health. Sequencing used naive CD4+ T cells from blood. The rearrangement links TRBV5-6 to TRBJ1-6; D gene ambiguous. The CDR3 DNA follows: TGTGCCAGCAGCTACTGGGGTGGAACCCTCCACTTT. This gives the protein CASSYWGGTLHF.